The 30 T cell receptor beta chains presented below share a single source sample, sequenced in a study of early T cells in non-severe SARS-CoV-2 infection. MiXCR was run by TCRdb on the 5' RACE reads, yielding one entry per CDR3 protein. This sample has roughly 16,000 distinct CDR3 sequences; about 5.5% occur once, and the top ten carry roughly 6.3%. Sequencing was performed on whole blood. These TCRs come from an adult who was a healthcare worker with PCR-confirmed SARS-CoV-2 infection or an uninfected control (not recorded which).

This clonotype was seen more than once but under ten times. The rearrangement joins TRBV29-1 to TRBJ1-1; D is unclear. V lost 5 bases, J lost 0 bases, and 10 bases lay in between. CDR1 and CDR2 from the germline V gene are SQVTM and ANQGSEA. The length of the CDR3 is 13 residues. CDR3 nucleotides: TGCAGCGTTCTTCGACCGATGAACACTGAAGCTTTCTTT. Its protein product is CSVLRPMNTEAFF.

This clonotype was observed at least ten times. The chain couples TRBV5-4 to TRBJ2-7, with a possible D match to TRBD1 (7 bases). This CDR3 has 13 residues. Trimming took off 5 bases at V and 4 bases at J, with 13 bases between the two ends. In germline, CDR1 is SGHNT, CDR2 YYREEE (reference sequence). CDR3 DNA: TGTGCCAGCAGTTTCAGGGGGGTGTACGAGCAGTACTTC. The encoded protein is CASSFRGVYEQYF.

This clonotype is deemed medium-sized. The rearrangement links TRBV27 to TRBJ2-5; D unresolved. The germline V and J ends were trimmed by 0 bases and 5 bases, with 10 bases remaining between them. Germline-derived CDR1 and CDR2 are MNHEY and SMNVEV (reference sequence). The CDR3 spans 14 residues. The CDR3 DNA reads TGTGCCAGCAGTTTATCGTCAGTCTGGGAGACCCAGTACTTC. Protein: CASSLSSVWETQYF.

This clonotype was detected only a few times. The V call is TRBV18, the J call TRBJ1-3, with D unresolved. Deletions cut 2 bases from V and 0 bases from J, with 5 bases between. The germline V gene encodes CDR1 KGHSH and CDR2 LQKENI. CDR3 length: 14 residues. DNA of the CDR3: TGTGCCAGCTCACCAAGGGACTCTGGAAACACCATATATTTT. This encodes CASSPRDSGNTIYF.

There are many counts of this clonotype. The chain combines TRBV6-2 or TRBV6-3 with TRBJ2-1; 14 bases are a match to TRBD2. Germline assignment: CDR1 MNHEY and CDR2 SVGEGT. The CDR3 loop spans 14 amino acids. Germline trimming cut 6 bases from V and 9 bases from J; bases unmatched to any gene: 4. CDR3 sequence: CASRGTSGSGEQFF. As DNA, the CDR3 is TGTGCCAGCAGAGGGACTAGCGGGAGTGGTGAGCAGTTCTTC.

This clonotype was seen many times. This sequence joins TRBV7-9 and TRBJ1-2; tentatively, D is TRBD1 (5 bases). The CDR3 runs to 13 residues. The V gene's germline CDR1 is SEHNR and CDR2 FQNEAQ (reference sequence). The V end was cut by 5 bases, the J end by 7 bases, with 14 bases between. The DNA for the CDR3 is TGTGCCAGCAGCGGGCGGACATGGAGTGGCTACACCTTC. Its translation: CASSGRTWSGYTF.

In this sample, this clonotype turned up many times. The genes are TRBV13 and TRBJ2-1, with 9 bases fitting TRBD2. This CDR3 is built from 14 residues. V trimming: 5 bases; J trimming: 9 bases; junction bases outside the gene matches: 8. CDR1 PRHDT and CDR2 FYEKMQ come from the germline V gene (reference sequence). CDR3 in amino acids: CASSPLAGRVEQFF. CDR3 nucleotides: TGTGCCAGCAGCCCCCTAGCGGGAAGGGTTGAGCAGTTCTTC.

This clonotype was recorded at least ten times. The V and J genes are TRBV12-5 and TRBJ2-1, with 7 bases matching TRBD1. This CDR3 contains 15 residues. Germline CDR1 reads LGHNT; CDR2 reads FRNRAP. The trim removed 3 bases at V and 2 bases at J, leaving 4 bases unmatched. The CDR3 region has the DNA TGTGCTAGTGGTTTCGGGCAGGGGGCCTACAATGAGCAGTTCTTC. It translates to CASGFGQGAYNEQFF.

In its sample, this clonotype was seen a few times. The chain links TRBV6-2 or TRBV6-3 to TRBJ2-1; D might be TRBD2 (6 bases). This CDR3 contains 14 residues. The germline gives CDR1 MNHEY, CDR2 SVGEGT. V lost 0 bases and J lost 6, with 9 bases in between. CDR3 sequence: CASSYSAGINEQFF. CDR3 bases: TGTGCCAGCAGTTACTCTGCGGGGATCAATGAGCAGTTCTTC.

This clonotype was picked up many times. The J gene is TRBJ2-7, the V gene TRBV11-2; a possible D gene is TRBD2 (6 bases). Germline V gene lookup returns CDR1 SGHAT and CDR2 FQNNGV. V was trimmed by 0 bases and J by 2 bases, leaving 11 bases between them. The CDR3 consists of 15 residues. CDR3 protein: CASSLEAGRPYEQYF. In DNA form, the CDR3 reads TGTGCCAGCAGCTTAGAGGCGGGGCGACCCTACGAGCAGTACTTC.

This clonotype occurred many times. The J gene is TRBJ1-1, the V gene TRBV9; D is perhaps TRBD1 (5 bases). Germline-derived CDR1 and CDR2 are SGDLS and YYNGEE. This CDR3 has 15 residues. V dropped 4 bases and J dropped 4 bases, with 17 bases sitting between them. CDR3 coding DNA: TGTGCCAGCAGCCCCAGTGGGGGAGATACCACTGAAGCTTTCTTT. Amino acid sequence: CASSPSGGDTTEAFF.

In its sample, this clonotype was seen many times. The chain carries TRBV27 and TRBJ2-3, with D possibly TRBD2 on 5 matching bases. V shed 2 bases and J shed 2 bases, with 8 bases lying between them. Looked up from germline, CDR1 is MNHEY and CDR2 is SMNVEV (reference sequence). CDR3 length: 14 amino acids. CDR3 DNA sequence: TGTGCCAGCAGTTTAGAGCGGTCCACAGATACGCAGTATTTT. It yields the protein CASSLERSTDTQYF.

This clonotype is categorized as medium-sized (0.01 to 0.1%). This chain uses TRBV12-3 or TRBV12-4 with TRBJ1-5; D gene unclear. V was cut by 5 bases and J by 5 bases, with 7 bases left in between. CDR3 size: 12 residues. CDR3 residues: CASSLGYQPQHF. The CDR3 DNA sequence: TGTGCCAGCAGTCTCGGATATCAGCCCCAGCATTTT.

Many counts were recorded for this clonotype. This sequence joins TRBV5-1 and TRBJ2-1, with 7 bases lining up with TRBD1. The J segment lost 5 bases and the V segment lost 6 bases, leaving 8 bases of the junction unmatched. CDR3 length equals 14 residues. Germline CDR1 SGHRS, CDR2 YFSETQ. CDR3 protein: CASTRDSTNNEQFF. CDR3 nucleotides: TGCGCCAGCACTAGGGACAGTACAAACAATGAGCAGTTCTTC.

This clonotype was detected ten times or more. V and J are TRBV25-1 and TRBJ1-6; D is unclear. The CDR3 covers 13 residues. The V and J ends lost 4 bases and 14 bases respectively, with 15 bases between them. Looked up from germline, CDR1 is MGHDK and CDR2 is SYGVNS. CDR3 loop: CASSGTHPPALHF. CDR3 DNA: TGTGCCAGCAGTGGGACGCACCCGCCGGCCCTCCACTTT.

In this sample, this clonotype turned up many times. The chain couples TRBV7-2 to TRBJ2-5; 11 bases map to TRBD2. The V gene's germline CDR1 is SGHTA and CDR2 FQGNSA. V lost 5 bases and J lost 5; bases outside the gene matches: 7. The CDR3 sequence is 15 residues long. Written as DNA, the CDR3 is TGTGCCAGCAGCCTATCCGGGACTAGCGGTGAGACCCAGTACTTC. As protein: CASSLSGTSGETQYF.

This clonotype was counted at least ten times. The V gene is TRBV20-1, the J gene TRBJ2-1; either TRBD1 or TRBD2 may fit D (5 bases each). This CDR3 region has 13 residues. Germline V lookup: CDR1 DFQATT, CDR2 SNEGSKA (reference sequence). Trimming left V 4 bases short and J 8 bases short, with 15 bases between. The CDR3 sequence: CSAMAGTSDEQFF. Written as DNA, the CDR3 is TGCAGTGCTATGGCCGGGACGAGTGATGAGCAGTTCTTC.

By share of the sample, this clonotype is medium-sized. This rearrangement joins TRBV20-1 to TRBJ1-4, with 10 bases identical to TRBD1. Per the germline V gene, CDR1 is DFQATT and CDR2 is SNEGSKA (reference sequence). CDR3 size: 17 residues. Losses at the gene ends were 3 bases for V and 0 bases for J; bases not matched to a gene: 7. The CDR3 DNA reads as TGCAGTGCTAGCTGGGGACAGGGGATTGCAACTAATGAAAAACTGTTTTTT. As protein: CSASWGQGIATNEKLFF.

This clonotype was detected many times. This chain joins TRBV19 and TRBJ2-6; perhaps TRBD1 as D (6 bases). The CDR3 is made up of 15 amino acids. V lost 4 bases to trimming and J lost 4 bases, with 11 bases between them. Germline lookup yields CDR1 LNHDA and CDR2 SQIVND (reference sequence). For the CDR3, the DNA is TGTGCCAGTAGTAACTCAGGGGCCGGGGCCAACGTCCTGACTTTC. Translating gives CASSNSGAGANVLTF.

The rearrangement uses TRBV3-1 and TRBJ1-5; perhaps TRBD1 as D (6 bases). Germline V gene lookup returns CDR1 LGHDT and CDR2 YNNKEL (reference sequence). This CDR3 is built from 15 residues. CDR3 sequence: CVSSQGGFSNQPQHF. Written as DNA, the CDR3 is TGTGTCAGTAGCCAAGGGGGATTTAGCAATCAGCCCCAGCATTTT.

There are a few counts of this clonotype. The rearrangement uses TRBV20-1 and TRBJ1-2; tentatively, D is TRBD1 (5 bases). The germline gives CDR1 DFQATT, CDR2 SNEGSKA (reference sequence). The CDR3 spans 12 residues. CDR3 DNA sequence: TGCAGGGTGGGGGACCTTAACTATGGCTACACCTTC. Its protein product is CRVGDLNYGYTF.

This clonotype occurred a few times. V and J are TRBV6-6 and TRBJ2-2; D gene ambiguous. Trimming took off 5 bases at V and 0 bases at J, with 10 bases between the two ends. Germline V CDR1 and CDR2: MNHNY, SVGAGI (reference sequence). The CDR3 runs 15 residues. In DNA, the CDR3 is TGTGCCAGCAGTCGGTATCCCCCGAACACCGGGGAGCTGTTTTTT. Translated, it gives CASSRYPPNTGELFF.

This clonotype was seen many times. The genes are TRBV6-1 and TRBJ1-1; no firm D call. V lost 7 bases to trimming and J lost 7 bases, with 13 bases between them. The CDR3 length is 12 residues. Germline values: CDR1 MNHNS, CDR2 SASEGT. The CDR3 bases are TGTGCCAGCACCCCTTCCTTGATTGAAGCTTTCTTT. The encoded protein is CASTPSLIEAFF.

Within the sample, this clonotype is medium-sized. V usage is TRBV12-3 or TRBV12-4 and J usage is TRBJ1-1; TRBD1 is a possible D gene (5 bases). This CDR3 is 15 amino acids long. V was pared by 3 bases and J by 3 bases, with 14 bases between. The CDR3 loop reads CASSLVPVRDTEAFF. The CDR3 DNA reads TGTGCCAGCAGTTTGGTCCCCGTCAGGGACACTGAAGCTTTCTTT.

This clonotype was found many times. This rearrangement joins TRBV11-2 to TRBJ2-6, with 8 positions matching TRBD1. In germline, CDR1 is SGHAT, CDR2 FQNNGV. This CDR3 region has 18 residues. Trimming cost V 5 bases and J 0 bases; bases outside gene matches: 9. The CDR3 sequence: CASSPTGQGNSGANVLTF. The CDR3 coding sequence is TGTGCCAGCAGCCCCACCGGACAGGGCAACTCTGGGGCCAACGTCCTGACTTTC.

This clonotype was counted only a few times. The CDR3 loop is CASSQDVPSYNEQFF. The CDR3 nucleotides are TGCGCCAGCAGCCAAGATGTACCGTCCTACAATGAGCAGTTCTTC. The J gene is TRBJ2-1, the V gene TRBV4-1; no definite D call. V was cut by 0 bases and J by 1 base, with 7 bases left in between. CDR1 MGHRA and CDR2 YSYEKL come from the germline V gene. There are 15 residues in the CDR3.

The CDR3 reads CASSSPGFSGNTIYF. In DNA form, the CDR3 reads TGTGCCAGCAGTTCCCCGGGTTTCTCTGGAAACACCATATATTTT. J is TRBJ1-3 and V is TRBV28; D not certain. The V gene's germline CDR1 is MDHEN and CDR2 SYDVKM. This CDR3 has 15 amino acids. The germline V and J ends were trimmed by 4 bases and 0 bases, with 10 bases remaining between them.

This clonotype is labeled medium-sized (0.01 to 0.1%). The CDR3 loop is CASSQDPLTNYGYTF. In DNA, the CDR3 is TGCGCCAGCAGCCAAGATCCCTTAACTAACTATGGCTACACCTTC. The chain has TRBV4-1 and TRBJ1-2, with unresolved D. Trimming pared 0 bases from V and 0 bases from J, leaving 8 bases between. The germline V gene has CDR1 MGHRA and CDR2 YSYEKL. The CDR3 consists of 15 residues.

The table lists this clonotype with many counts. The rearrangement joins TRBV29-1 to TRBJ1-4; maybe TRBD1 (5 bases). This CDR3 spans 14 amino acids. Germline V gene data show CDR1 as SQVTM and CDR2 as ANQGSEA. Trimming left V 8 bases short and J 0 bases short, with 13 bases between. CDR3 coding DNA: TGCAGCACCAGGGACGGCTCAACTAATGAAAAACTGTTTTTT. Its translation: CSTRDGSTNEKLFF.

This clonotype appeared many times. V usage is TRBV6-2 or TRBV6-3 and J usage is TRBJ2-1; TRBD2 matches 7 bases. V gave up 2 bases and J gave up 2 bases; unmatched junction bases: 18. The germline CDR1 and CDR2 sequences are MNHEY and SVGEGT. This CDR3 spans 20 amino acids. Here the CDR3 reads CASSYIVSVRDYLAYNEQFF. CDR3 nucleotides: TGTGCCAGCAGTTACATAGTCTCGGTTCGGGACTACCTAGCCTACAATGAGCAGTTCTTC.